This T cell receptor beta chain was retrieved from a study of T-cell memory formation after mild COVID-19. Across the study: Across donors, TCR clusters were largely donor specific.

Overall study results and limits: Clones shrinking between day 15 and 85 showed a balanced CD4/CD8 split, and those that grew later tilted toward CD4+.

TCR alpha and TCR beta cDNA libraries carrying sample barcodes and UMIs were produced by 5'RACE using constant-segment primers. From the 5' RACE reads, TCRdb called clonotypes with MiXCR, one entry per CDR3 protein. The table records about 470,000 distinct CDR3 sequences, 15% to 20% of them present only once. Of note for this clonotype: Its antigen is not known.

V gave up 3 bases and J gave up 7 bases; unmatched junction bases: 9. The CDR3 has 15 residues. Material: PBMCs or a T cell subset sorted from them (not recorded which). The source of this sequence is an adult woman who had mild COVID-19 (a few samples of this study predate the infection). Cell type and time point are not known. V gene TRBV12-3 or TRBV12-4 combines with J gene TRBJ2-1; 7 nucleotides line up with TRBD2. The CDR3 region has the DNA TGTGCCAGCAGTTTGGGCGGGAGTGTACAGAATGAGCAGTTCTTC. Translation: CASSLGGSVQNEQFF.